This is a list of T cell receptor beta chains from one sample in a study of spatial heterogeneity in lung cancer. TCRdb re-called the 5' RACE reads with MiXCR, one entry per CDR3 protein. The data show about 46,000 distinct CDR3 sequences, about an eighth seen once. Source: PBMCs, taken at follow-up. These receptors originate from a male donor with early-stage non-small cell lung cancer. CDR3s include the opening cysteine and the closing phenylalanine or tryptophan. The order of the fields is V gene, D gene, J gene, clone size, CDR3 DNA, CDR3 protein. A D gene is named only where the DNA matches it firmly. Size tells how often a clone was seen (once, few, many) or the class of an expanded clone, and some rows leave it out.

TRBV6-2/TRBV6-3	-	TRBJ1-1	few	TGTGCCAGCAGCCGGGTGGGAGGTACTGAAGCTTTCTTT	CASSRVGGTEAFF
TRBV12-3/TRBV12-4	-	TRBJ1-2	-	TGTGCCAGCACCCTCAGGGGAGGGTCTGGCTATGGCTACACCTTC	CASTLRGGSGYGYTF
TRBV29-1	-	TRBJ1-1	many	TGCAGCGTTGAAGAAGGGTTGAGGACTGAAGCTTTCTTT	CSVEEGLRTEAFF
TRBV7-2	-	TRBJ2-7	many	TGTGCCAGCAGCTTAGCGTTTAGCGAGGTCTACGAGCAGTACTTC	CASSLAFSEVYEQYF
TRBV6-8	TRBD1	TRBJ2-5	-	TGTGCCAGCAGGCGACAGGGGGTGCGCCTGGAGACCCAGTACTTC	CASRRQGVRLETQYF
TRBV2	-	TRBJ2-4	many	TGTGCCAGCAGTGAAGAGAATGCCCTTGCCAAAAACATTCAGTACTTC	CASSEENALAKNIQYF
TRBV5-5	TRBD1	TRBJ1-5	few	TGTGCCAGCAGCCCTACAGGGGGCAATCAGCCCCAGCATTTT	CASSPTGGNQPQHF
TRBV11-1	TRBD2	TRBJ2-3	-	TGTGCCAGCAGCCACCGGAGCTCGGGACTAGCGGATCCCAGGGATACGCAGTATTTT	CASSHRSSGLADPRDTQYF
TRBV6-1	-	TRBJ1-1	few	TGTGCCAGCAGACACACAGGGAACACTGAAGCTTTCTTT	CASRHTGNTEAFF
TRBV12-3/TRBV12-4	-	TRBJ1-2	-	TGTGCCAGCAGTTTCTTACTGACAGACTATGGCTACACCTTC	CASSFLLTDYGYTF
TRBV12-3/TRBV12-4	TRBD1	TRBJ2-7	many	TGTGCCAGCAGTTTAAACCCTCCGGCAGGGGGCTTTGAGCAGTACTTC	CASSLNPPAGGFEQYF
TRBV12-3/TRBV12-4	-	TRBJ2-7	many	TGTGCCTCAGGCCAGGAGTTACACGAGCAGTACTTC	CASGQELHEQYF
TRBV29-1	TRBD1	TRBJ1-1	-	TGCAGCGCCCGACAGGGGAACACTGAAGCTTTCTTT	CSARQGNTEAFF
TRBV6-1	TRBD1	TRBJ1-5	-	TGTGCCAGCAGTGGGAACAGGGGAGGAAATCAGCCCCAGCATTTT	CASSGNRGGNQPQHF
TRBV19	TRBD1	TRBJ1-6	few	TGTGCCAGTAGTCCTCTGGACAGGGGCACCTATAATTCACCCCTCCACTTT	CASSPLDRGTYNSPLHF
TRBV12-3/TRBV12-4	-	TRBJ1-1	many	TGTGCCAGCAGCCACACAGGACTGAACACTGAAGCTTTCTTT	CASSHTGLNTEAFF
TRBV6-5	TRBD1	TRBJ2-7	-	TGTGCCAGCAGTAATGCCGGGACAGGGGGCGACGAGCAGTACTTC	CASSNAGTGGDEQYF
TRBV3-2	-	TRBJ1-1	few	TGTGCCAGCAGCCAAGATGTACGGGGGCAAGGGAACACTGAAGCTTTCTTT	CASSQDVRGQGNTEAFF
TRBV12-3/TRBV12-4	-	TRBJ2-1	-	TGTGCCAGCAGGACTCGCGAGGGGGGAGGCTCCTACAATGAGCAGTTCTTC	CASRTREGGGSYNEQFF
TRBV7-9	-	TRBJ1-2	many	TGTGCCAGCAGCCCCCGGCGCTGGGGTGGCGATGGCTACACCTTC	CASSPRRWGGDGYTF
TRBV3-1	-	TRBJ2-1	few	TGTGCCAGCAGCCACAGCGGACGGAACAATGAGCAGTTCTTC	CASSHSGRNNEQFF